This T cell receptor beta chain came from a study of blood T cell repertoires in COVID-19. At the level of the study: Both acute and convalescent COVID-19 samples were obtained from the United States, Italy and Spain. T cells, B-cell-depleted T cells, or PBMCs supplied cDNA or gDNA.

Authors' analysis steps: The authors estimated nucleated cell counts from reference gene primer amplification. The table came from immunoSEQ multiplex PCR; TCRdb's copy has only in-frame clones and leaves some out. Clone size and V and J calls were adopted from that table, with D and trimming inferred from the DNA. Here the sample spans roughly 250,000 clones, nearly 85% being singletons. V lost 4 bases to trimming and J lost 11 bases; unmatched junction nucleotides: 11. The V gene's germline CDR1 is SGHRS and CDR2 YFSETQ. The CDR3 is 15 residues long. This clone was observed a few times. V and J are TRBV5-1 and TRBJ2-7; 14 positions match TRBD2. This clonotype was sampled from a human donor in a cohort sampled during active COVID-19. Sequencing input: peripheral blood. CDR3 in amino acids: CASSPGTSGRLGEYF. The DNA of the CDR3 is TGCGCCAGCAGCCCCGGGACTAGCGGGAGATTGGGCGAGTACTTC.